This TCR beta chain originates from a study of cytomegalovirus exposure and HLA in healthy donors. PCR used 60 Vbeta primers and 13 Jbeta primers. Produced via immunoSEQ multiplex PCR; TCRdb's table is partial and in-frame only. The sample has around 130,000 clones, 80% to 90% seen once. Germline loops: CDR1 SNHLY, CDR2 FYNNEI. Trimming pared 5 bases from V and 6 bases from J, leaving 19 bases between. The CDR3 totals 16 residues. This receptor was obtained from a woman aged 18 to 35 in good health and CMV-seropositive. The specimen sequenced was PBMCs. The chain has TRBV2 and TRBJ1-4; a weak D match, TRBD1 (6 bases). The CDR3 DNA follows: TGTGCCAGCAGTCACGAATACGGGACACGGGATGAAAAACTGTTTTTT. This encodes CASSHEYGTRDEKLFF.